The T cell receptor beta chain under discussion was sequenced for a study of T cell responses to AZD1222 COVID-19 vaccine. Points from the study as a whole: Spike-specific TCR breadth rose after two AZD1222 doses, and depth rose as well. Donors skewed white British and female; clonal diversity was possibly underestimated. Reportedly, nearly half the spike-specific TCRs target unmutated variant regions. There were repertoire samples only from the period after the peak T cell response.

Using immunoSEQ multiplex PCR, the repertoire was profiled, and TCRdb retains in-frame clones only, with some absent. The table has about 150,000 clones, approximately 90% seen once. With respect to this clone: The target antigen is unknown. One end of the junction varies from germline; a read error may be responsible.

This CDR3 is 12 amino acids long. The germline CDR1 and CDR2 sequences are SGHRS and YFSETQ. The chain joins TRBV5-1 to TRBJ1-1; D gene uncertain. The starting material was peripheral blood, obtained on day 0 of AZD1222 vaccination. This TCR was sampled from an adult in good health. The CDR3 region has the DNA TGCGCCAGCAGCTTGAACAGCGAGACACCCACTTTT. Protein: CASSLNSETPTF.